These T cell receptor beta chains were read from a single sample in a study of cytomegalovirus exposure and HLA in healthy donors. Sequencing used immunoSEQ multiplex PCR; TCRdb keeps in-frame clones, though not all of them. The sample yields 110,000 or so clones, around three quarters seen once. The specimen sequenced was PBMCs. These receptors all come from a female donor in good health and CMV-seronegative. CDR3s leave out the opening cysteine and the closing phenylalanine or tryptophan. Clone size is given for some rows only: seen once, a few or many times, or a class if the clone is expanded.

CDR3 protein	V gene	clone size
AWSYQGAHTEAF	TRBV30	-
ASSITRNTGELF	TRBV19	-
ASGTYGTGDGYT	TRBV19	-
ASSDSFAGNEQF	TRBV6-4	-
ASSLTGGTEAF	TRBV7-2	few
ASSMTGTGSYEQY	TRBV19	-
ASSYQRTGEDTQY	TRBV27	-
ASSFGGTNTGELF	TRBV5-6	-
ASGRTYYT	TRBV12-5	-
ASSQAWGGKETQY	TRBV4-3	-
ASSSPGNRAF	TRBV28	-
ASGPLANEKLF	TRBV19	-
ASSIGEAYEQY	TRBV19	-
ASSSFPRELF	TRBV28	-
ASSPLGQASYGYT	TRBV27	-
ASSLGTGPYEQY	TRBV7-2	-
ASSEQRVTTNEKLF	TRBV6-1	once
ASNEGGVTDTQY	TRBV6-4	-
ASSFNSGGTLVNEQF	TRBV5-4	-
ASSSAAGGASYEQY	TRBV5-4	-
ASSQGGIGANYGYT	TRBV14	-
ASSLDFADSYGYT	TRBV5-4	-
ASSEWGHSATNEKLF	TRBV25-1	-
ASSLMGAGINYGYT	TRBV7-3	-
ASGGQVDEKLF	TRBV25-1	-
ASSTLDRSEAF	TRBV11-2	-
ASSYGTANYEQY	TRBV6-5	-
ASSLLISDRGDEQF	TRBV7-8	-
ASRIYRDRYGYT	TRBV21-1	few
ASSLDSLNTEAF	TRBV5-1	-
ASSHVSRDSGNTIY	TRBV4-1	-
SVAQGDSNQPQH	TRBV29-1	few
AISEGTLVF	TRBV10-3	once
ASSLDAGMNTEAF	TRBV5-1	few
ASRSRATNEKLF	TRBV19	-
ASSDRQGVGDEQY	TRBV6-1	-
ASSPSGANNEKLF	TRBV27	-
ASSQDGRRGARSNYGYT	TRBV4-2	-
ASSSTGGVPYGYT	TRBV7-9	-
ASSESDSSYNEQF	TRBV6-1	-
ASSIAGTGELF	TRBV19	-
ASSYSNPRGDTQY	TRBV6-6	-
ASSLRGTGTSGGLSSYNEQF	TRBV9	once
AIRSDTDTQY	TRBV15	-
ASSYGGDTEAF	TRBV6-5	-
ASSSPVGATGANVLT	TRBV5-1	once
ASSYKGPPGNEQF	TRBV6-5	-
AWTDNWNSPLH	TRBV30	-
ASSPTQTYEQY	TRBV18	-
AWRPTSGTLQETQY	TRBV30	-
ASSTTGVVDEKLF	TRBV5-1	-
ASSLYRATDTQY	TRBV27	-
ASRDRTGTVNEKLF	TRBV2	-
ASSSEGQGSYEQY	TRBV7-2	-
ASSLVRDRVLEEY	TRBV5-4	once
ASAPGHSSGTASSYEQY	TRBV21-1	-
ASSLQYQQPQH	TRBV7-2	-
ATVGQGGRGNEQF	TRBV19	-
ASSPGQGAYEQY	TRBV9	-